These T cell receptor beta chains were read from a single sample in a study of regulatory dendritic cells for organ transplantation. Profiling relied on immunoSEQ multiplex PCR, and the TCRdb table lists in-frame clones only, not all of them. The sample lists approximately 28,000 clones; more than 70% were seen once. The sample was naive CD8+ T cells from blood. Receptors originate from a human donor in good health. Both conserved end residues are part of each CDR3. The D gene is left open where the match is weak. Not every row has a clone size; where given, it reads once, few, many or a size class.

few | TRBD1 | TRBJ1-1 | TRBV15 | CATSDDRGTEAFF | TGTGCCACCAGTGATGACAGGGGCACTGAAGCTTTCTTT
- | TRBD2 | TRBJ2-1 | TRBV12-5 | CASGPSGGASREQFF | TGTGCTAGTGGTCCTAGCGGGGGGGCCTCTCGGGAGCAGTTCTTC
- | - | TRBJ2-7 | TRBV27 | CASSLKGTSRGYEQYF | TGTGCCAGCAGTTTAAAGGGGACCTCGCGGGGCTACGAGCAGTACTTC
- | TRBD2 | TRBJ2-1 | TRBV11-1 | CASSEGTSGGNNNEQFF | TGTGCCAGCAGCGAAGGGACTAGCGGGGGGAATAACAATGAGCAGTTCTTC
- | TRBD1 | TRBJ2-3 | TRBV27 | CASSLFQGVTDTQYF | TGTGCCAGCAGTTTATTCCAGGGGGTGACAGATACGCAGTATTTT
- | TRBD1 | TRBJ1-5 | TRBV4-1 | CASSQEWTGVFQPQHF | TGCGCCAGCAGCCAAGAATGGACAGGGGTTTTTCAGCCCCAGCATTTT
- | - | TRBJ2-1 | TRBV11-1 | CASSPGQSSYNEQFF | TGTGCCAGCAGCCCTGGACAGAGCTCCTACAATGAGCAGTTCTTC
- | TRBD2 | TRBJ2-1 | TRBV7-3 | CASSLNGGGAHNEQFF | TGTGCCAGCAGCTTAAATGGCGGGGGGGCCCACAATGAGCAGTTCTTC
- | - | TRBJ1-2 | TRBV27 | CASSLYGVGGYGYTF | TGTGCCAGCAGTTTATATGGGGTGGGGGGCTATGGCTACACCTTC
- | TRBD2 | TRBJ2-5 | TRBV7-3 | CASSPGLGGEGTQYF | TGTGCCAGCAGCCCGGGACTTGGGGGGGAGGGGACCCAGTACTTC
- | TRBD1 | TRBJ2-7 | TRBV11-2 | CASRPGTAYFYEQYF | TGTGCCAGCAGACCCGGGACAGCTTATTTCTACGAGCAGTACTTC
few | - | TRBJ2-7 | TRBV4-2 | CASSQGAQGQYEQYF | TGTGCCAGCAGCCAAGGAGCGCAGGGACAATACGAGCAGTACTTC
- | - | TRBJ1-4 | TRBV7-8 | CASRRYRDTRAEKLFF | TGTGCCAGCAGGAGATACCGGGACACGAGAGCCGAAAAACTGTTTTTT
- | - | TRBJ2-7 | TRBV19 | CASSPQGYEQYF | TGTGCCAGTAGTCCCCAGGGCTACGAGCAGTACTTC
- | - | TRBJ2-7 | TRBV7-9 | CASSAGGGSNPYEQYF | TGTGCCAGCAGCGCTGGTGGAGGGAGCAACCCCTACGAGCAGTACTTC
- | TRBD2 | TRBJ2-7 | TRBV4-3 | CASSQLAGGPYEQYF | TGCGCCAGCAGCCAATTAGCGGGGGGGCCCTACGAGCAGTACTTC
- | - | TRBJ1-4 | TRBV5-4 | CASSRIPGEEEKLFF | TGTGCCAGCAGCCGGATTCCCGGGGAAGAAGAAAAACTGTTTTTT
- | TRBD2 | TRBJ2-7 | TRBV11-2 | CASSSGTSGGLSYEQYF | TGTGCCAGCAGCTCCGGGACTAGCGGGGGATTATCCTACGAGCAGTACTTC
- | - | TRBJ2-7 | TRBV6-5 | CASSYSGHSYEQYF | TGTGCCAGCAGTTACTCGGGACATAGCTACGAGCAGTACTTC
- | TRBD2 | TRBJ2-7 | TRBV27 | CASSLGGDYEQYF | TGTGCCAGCAGTCTGGGAGGGGACTACGAGCAGTACTTC
- | - | TRBJ1-5 | TRBV7-8 | CASARDIGNQPQHF | TGTGCCAGCGCACGGGACATAGGCAATCAGCCCCAGCATTTT
- | TRBD2 | TRBJ2-7 | TRBV4-1 | CASSHQLAGGNEQYF | TGCGCCAGCAGCCACCAACTAGCGGGGGGGAACGAGCAGTACTTC
- | - | TRBJ2-5 | TRBV11-2 | CASSFSVQETQYF | TGTGCCAGCAGCTTTTCAGTTCAAGAGACCCAGTACTTC